This TCR beta chain appears in the sequencing data of a study of shared clonotypes between healthy human individuals. Study observations and caveats: Generation probabilities of non-shared clonotypes were lower (relative to those shared by all four donors).

About this clone: The antigen is not known.

Deep-level running was used for the assay. TCRdb keeps only in-frame clones here, not all; method: immunoSEQ multiplex PCR. Here the sample spans some 1.4 million clones, 96% being singletons. Naive CD4+ cells were CD45RA-selected; the remaining cells were memory. Sample: naive CD4+ T cells sorted from blood. Subset denoted: CD45RA+ positively selected. The clonotype was recovered from a man aged 25 to 45 in good health.

The CDR3, as DNA: TGTGCCAGCAGCACCTCACCGGGACTACCTGACAATGAGCAGTTCTTC. Translating gives CASSTSPGLPDNEQFF. This chain links TRBV5-6 with TRBJ2-1; 7 bases fit TRBD2. This CDR3 is 16 amino acids long. Germline V gene sequence: CDR1 SGHDT, CDR2 YYEEEE. V dropped 4 bases and J dropped 5; count of bases not matched to a gene: 12.